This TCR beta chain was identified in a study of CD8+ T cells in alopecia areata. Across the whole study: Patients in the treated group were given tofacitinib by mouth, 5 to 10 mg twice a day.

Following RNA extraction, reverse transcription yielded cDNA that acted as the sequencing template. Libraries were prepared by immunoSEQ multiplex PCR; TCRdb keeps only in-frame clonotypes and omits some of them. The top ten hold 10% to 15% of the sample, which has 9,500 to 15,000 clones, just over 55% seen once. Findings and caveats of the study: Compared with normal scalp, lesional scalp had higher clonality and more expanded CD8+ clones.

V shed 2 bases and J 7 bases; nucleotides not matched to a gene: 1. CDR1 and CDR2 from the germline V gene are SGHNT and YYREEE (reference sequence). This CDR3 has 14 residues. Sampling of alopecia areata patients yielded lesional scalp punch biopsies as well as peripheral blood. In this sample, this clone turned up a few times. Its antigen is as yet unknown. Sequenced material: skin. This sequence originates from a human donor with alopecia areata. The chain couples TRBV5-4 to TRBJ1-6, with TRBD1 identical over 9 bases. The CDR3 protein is CASSLTGGNSPLHF. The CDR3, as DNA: TGTGCCAGCAGCTTAACAGGGGGCAATTCACCCCTCCACTTT. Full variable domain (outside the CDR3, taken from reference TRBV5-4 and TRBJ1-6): ETGVTQSPTHLIKTRGQQVTLRCSSQSGHNTVSWYQQALGQGPQFIFQYYREEENGRGNFPPRFSGLQFPNYSSELNVNALELDDSALYLCASSLTGGNSPLHFGNGTRLTVT.